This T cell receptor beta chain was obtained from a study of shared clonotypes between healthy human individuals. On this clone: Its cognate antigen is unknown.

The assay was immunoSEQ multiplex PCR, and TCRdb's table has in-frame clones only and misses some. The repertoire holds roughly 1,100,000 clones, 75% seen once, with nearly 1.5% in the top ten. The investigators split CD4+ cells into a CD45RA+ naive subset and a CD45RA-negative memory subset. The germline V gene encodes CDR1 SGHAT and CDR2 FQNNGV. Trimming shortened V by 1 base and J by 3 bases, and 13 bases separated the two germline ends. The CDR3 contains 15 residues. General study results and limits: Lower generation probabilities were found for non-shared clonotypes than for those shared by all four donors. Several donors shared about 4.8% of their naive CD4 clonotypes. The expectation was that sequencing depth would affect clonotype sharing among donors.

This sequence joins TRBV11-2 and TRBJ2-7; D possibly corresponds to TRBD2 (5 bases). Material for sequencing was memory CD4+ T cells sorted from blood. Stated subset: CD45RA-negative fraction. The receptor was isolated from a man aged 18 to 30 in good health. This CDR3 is CASSLVAGLSYEQYF. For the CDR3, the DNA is TGTGCCAGCAGCTTAGTCGCCGGACTGAGCTACGAGCAGTACTTC.